Below are 30 T cell receptor beta chains sequenced from a single sample in a study of cytomegalovirus exposure and HLA in healthy donors. PCR primers comprised 60 Vbeta and 13 Jbeta primers. Profiling relied on immunoSEQ multiplex PCR, and the TCRdb table lists in-frame clones only, not all of them. The sample includes roughly 200,000 clones, roughly 76% of them seen just once. Sequences were obtained from PBMCs. These TCRs come from a young woman in good health and CMV-seropositive.

This clone was recorded a few times. CDR3: CASSAGQGGTDTQYF. CDR3 coding DNA: TGTGCCAGCAGCGCCGGACAGGGGGGAACAGATACGCAGTATTTT. The rearrangement joins TRBV5-6 to TRBJ2-3, with 10 bases identical to TRBD1. V lost 4 bases to trimming and J lost 3 bases; unmatched junction nucleotides: 5. The germline gives CDR1 SGHDT, CDR2 YYEEEE. This CDR3 has 15 residues.

The chain uses TRBV2 and TRBJ2-7; D is undetermined. The V and J ends lost 3 bases and 2 bases respectively, with 11 bases between them. CDR1 is SNHLY, CDR2 FYNNEI, per germline. The CDR3 length is 14 residues. The DNA of the CDR3 is TGTGCCAGCAGTGATCCACAACCCCCCTACGAGCAGTACTTC. The encoded protein is CASSDPQPPYEQYF.

V usage is TRBV28 and J usage is TRBJ1-5, with D tentatively TRBD1 (5 bases). The V end was cut by 5 bases, the J end by 0 bases, with 11 bases between. Germline V gene sequence: CDR1 MDHEN, CDR2 SYDVKM. The CDR3 is made up of 15 amino acids. CDR3 region: CASSRQIYSNQPQHF. CDR3 sequence (DNA): TGTGCCAGCAGTCGACAGATTTATAGCAATCAGCCCCAGCATTTT.

This chain connects TRBV30 to TRBJ1-2; D is unresolved. CDR3 length equals 11 residues. V gave up 3 bases and J gave up 8 bases, with 10 bases separating them. The germline gives CDR1 GTSNPN, CDR2 SVGIG (reference sequence). The CDR3: CAWRGSGGYTF. The CDR3 nucleotides read TGTGCCTGGAGAGGGTCGGGAGGCTACACCTTC.

The CDR3 spells CASSPTSGKYEQYF. The CDR3 nucleotides read TGTGCCAGCAGCCCGACTAGCGGGAAATACGAGCAGTACTTC. The chain carries TRBV5-6 and TRBJ2-7; 11 bases match TRBD2. Germline V gene lookup returns CDR1 SGHDT and CDR2 YYEEEE. This CDR3 is built from 14 residues. V trimming: 4 bases; J trimming: 4 bases; junction bases outside the gene matches: 4.

This rearrangement joins TRBV18 to TRBJ1-3; D gene uncertain. Trimming shortened V by 0 bases and J by 1 base, and 16 bases separated the two germline ends. The CDR3 covers 18 residues. Germline CDR1 and CDR2: KGHSH and LQKENI. The CDR3 here is CASSPPMEAPESGNTIYF. CDR3 sequence (DNA): TGTGCCAGCTCACCACCAATGGAGGCCCCAGAGTCTGGAAACACCATATATTTT.

The rearrangement uses TRBV7-3 and TRBJ2-7; TRBD2 matches 8 bases. This CDR3 region has 14 residues. The germline V gene encodes CDR1 SGHTA and CDR2 FQGTGA. J lost 2 bases, V lost 5 bases, and 5 bases had no gene match. CDR3 sequence reads: CASSPNGGAYEQYF. CDR3 DNA: TGTGCCAGCAGCCCTAACGGGGGGGCCTACGAGCAGTACTTC.

The rearrangement joins TRBV29-1 to TRBJ2-5, with D tentatively TRBD2 (6 bases). CDR3 size: 11 residues. V was clipped by 7 bases and J by 4 bases, with 10 bases between them. Looked up from germline, CDR1 is SQVTM and CDR2 is ANQGSEA. The CDR3 sequence: CSGRERETQYF. CDR3 in DNA: TGCAGCGGGAGGGAAAGAGAGACCCAGTACTTC. Complete variable domain (other parts from reference TRBV29-1 and TRBJ2-5): SAVISQKPSRDICQRGTSLTIQCQVDSQVTMMFWYRQQPGQSLTLIATANQGSEATYESGFVIDKFPISRPNLTFSTLTVSNMSPEDSSIYLCSGRERETQYFGPGTRLLVL.

This clone was picked up a small number of times. The V gene is TRBV19, the J gene TRBJ1-6; perhaps TRBD1 as D (5 bases). Germline values: CDR1 LNHDA, CDR2 SQIVND (reference sequence). The germline V and J ends were trimmed by 5 bases and 9 bases, with 11 bases remaining between them. This CDR3 has 13 amino acids. This CDR3 reads CASSLDSSSPLHF. Written as DNA, the CDR3 is TGTGCCAGTAGTCTCGACAGTTCTTCACCCCTCCACTTT.

This clone was recorded only once. The rearrangement links TRBV7-2 to TRBJ2-6, with D uncertain. Germline CDR1 SGHTA, CDR2 FQGNSA. The CDR3 contains 15 residues. Trimming stripped 5 bases from V and 0 bases from J, with 8 bases between. The CDR3 DNA is TGTGCCAGCAGCCCCCCGGGCTCTGGGGCCAACGTCCTGACTTTC. It yields the protein CASSPPGSGANVLTF. Complete variable domain (other parts from reference TRBV7-2 and TRBJ2-6): GAGVSQSPSNKVTEKGKDVELRCDPISGHTALYWYRQSLGQGLEFLIYFQGNSAPDKSGLPSDRFSAERTGGSVSTLTIQRTQQEDSAVYLCASSPPGSGANVLTFGAGSRLTVL.

This clone was seen just once. The chain has TRBV11-2 and TRBJ1-1; tentatively, D is TRBD1 (5 bases). The CDR3 contains 14 residues. The V and J ends lost 4 bases and 6 bases respectively, with 15 bases between them. CDR1 is SGHAT and CDR2 is FQNNGV in the germline V gene. CDR3: CASSSVRGVPEAFF. The CDR3 DNA reads as TGTGCCAGCAGCTCGGTGCGGGGGGTCCCTGAAGCTTTCTTT.

The gene calls are TRBV9 and TRBJ2-1; D is uncertain. The CDR3 spans 15 residues. Germline CDR1 is SGDLS and CDR2 is YYNGEE. Trimming removed 3 bases at V and 6 bases at J, with 16 bases between. The CDR3 loop reads CASSGLAERPNEQFF. The CDR3 DNA reads as TGTGCCAGCAGCGGATTAGCCGAAAGACCCAATGAGCAGTTCTTC.

This rearrangement joins TRBV9 to TRBJ1-2; D perhaps matches TRBD1 (5 bases). The CDR3 consists of 16 residues. The V gene lost 0 bases and the J gene lost 4 bases, with 16 bases spanning the gap. The germline V gene encodes CDR1 SGDLS and CDR2 YYNGEE. CDR3 amino acids: CASSVATEVGGYGYTF. In nucleotides, the CDR3 is TGTGCCAGCAGCGTAGCTACTGAGGTGGGGGGCTATGGCTACACCTTC.

The chain recombines TRBV19 with TRBJ1-3; tentatively, D is TRBD1 (5 bases). Trimming shortened V by 3 bases and J by 0 bases, and 12 bases separated the two germline ends. CDR1 is LNHDA, CDR2 SQIVND, per germline (reference sequence). This CDR3 has 16 residues. The CDR3 loop is CASSIHTGNSGNTIYF. Written as DNA, the CDR3 is TGTGCCAGTAGTATCCACACAGGCAACTCTGGAAACACCATATATTTT.

The rearrangement uses TRBV28 and TRBJ2-2; maybe TRBD2 (6 bases). Germline V CDR1 and CDR2: MDHEN, SYDVKM. V lost 3 bases and J 7 bases, leaving 12 bases between the germline ends. CDR3 length: 14 residues. The chain's CDR3 is CASSFLLAIGELFF. CDR3 DNA sequence: TGTGCCAGCAGTTTCCTACTAGCTATCGGGGAGCTGTTTTTT.

The V call is TRBV18, the J call TRBJ2-3, with D perhaps matching TRBD1 (5 bases). Trimming cost V 5 bases and J 10 bases, with 19 bases left between them. CDR1 KGHSH and CDR2 LQKENI come from the germline V gene. CDR3 length: 14 residues. In DNA, the CDR3 is TGTGCCAGCTCATCGCAGACAGACAAGAGTTCGCAGTATTTT. Amino acids: CASSSQTDKSSQYF.

The chain is built from TRBV11-3 and TRBJ2-2; a weak D match, TRBD2 (6 bases). V lost 5 bases and J lost 1, with 8 bases in between. In germline, CDR1 is SGHNT, CDR2 YENEEA. The CDR3 contains 14 residues. The DNA for the CDR3 is TGTGCCAGCAGCCGGGACTTGAACACCGGGGAGCTGTTTTTT. It encodes CASSRDLNTGELFF.

The gene calls are TRBV19 and TRBJ1-5; D is undetermined. The V end lost 3 bases, the J end lost 1 base, and 10 bases lay between the germline ends. The CDR3 loop spans 15 amino acids. The germline CDR1 and CDR2 sequences are LNHDA and SQIVND (reference sequence). CDR3 DNA sequence: TGTGCCAGTAGTATGAGCAGGTCCAGCAATCAGCCCCAGCATTTT. Residues: CASSMSRSSNQPQHF.

The chain employs TRBV30 and TRBJ1-4; TRBD1 might be the D (5 bases). In germline, CDR1 is GTSNPN, CDR2 SVGIG (reference sequence). The ends were cut back, 0 bases at V and 7 bases at J, with 12 bases in the middle. The CDR3 consists of 14 residues. The CDR3 nucleotides read TGTGCCTGGAGTGTACGTGGGGCCGGTGAAAAACTGTTTTTT. Translation: CAWSVRGAGEKLFF.

This chain connects TRBV2 to TRBJ2-3; D not certain. Germline V CDR1 and CDR2: SNHLY, FYNNEI. V lost 3 bases, J lost 0 bases, and 4 bases lay in between. CDR3 size: 13 residues. For the CDR3, the DNA is TGTGCCAGCAGTGATGTAAGCACAGATACGCAGTATTTT. Protein: CASSDVSTDTQYF.

The rearrangement links TRBV13 to TRBJ2-3; the match to TRBD1 covers 8 bases. Germline loops: CDR1 PRHDT, CDR2 FYEKMQ (reference sequence). The CDR3 totals 17 residues. Trimming cost V 9 bases and J 0 bases; bases outside gene matches: 14. CDR3 sequence (DNA): TGTGCCAGGGAAAGCGCGGAGGACAGGGATAGCACAGATACGCAGTATTTT. Translated: CARESAEDRDSTDTQYF. The whole variable domain, remainder taken from reference TRBV13 and TRBJ2-3, is AAGVIQSPRHLIKEKRETATLKCYPIPRHDTVYWYQQGPGQDPQFLISFYEKMQSDKGSIPDRFSAQQFSDYHSELNMSSLELGDSALYFCARESAEDRDSTDTQYFGPGTRLTVL.

This clone was detected only a few times. This chain uses TRBV21-1 with TRBJ2-2; no DNA check was done on the table's D call, TRBD2. TRBV21-1 is listed as a pseudogene. The CDR3 consists of 17 residues. CDR3 protein: CASSKVGGVGITGELFF. The CDR3 DNA reads as TGTGCCAGCAGCAAAGTAGGCGGCGTCGGAATCACCGGGGAGCTGTTTTTT.

This clone was seen only once. The rearrangement uses TRBV7-2 and TRBJ1-5; maybe TRBD1 (6 bases). V lost 5 bases, J lost 3 bases, and 14 bases lay in between. Germline V gene lookup returns CDR1 SGHTA and CDR2 FQGNSA. There are 15 residues in the CDR3. CDR3 residues: CASSLQQGPNQPQHF. Here the CDR3 DNA reads TGTGCCAGCAGCCTGCAACAGGGCCCCAATCAGCCCCAGCATTTT.

The V and J genes are TRBV11-2 and TRBJ2-1; a weak D match, TRBD1 (5 bases). V lost 4 bases, J lost 3 bases, and 7 bases lay in between. This CDR3 region has 13 residues. The V gene's germline CDR1 is SGHAT and CDR2 FQNNGV. For the CDR3, the DNA is TGTGCCAGCAGCTCGACAGTCTACAATGAGCAGTTCTTC. As protein: CASSSTVYNEQFF.

V usage is TRBV6-1 and J usage is TRBJ1-6; D ambiguous. CDR1 and CDR2 (germline): MNHNS, SASEGT. Trimming stripped 2 bases from V and 10 bases from J, with 12 bases between. CDR3 length: 14 residues. The CDR3 nucleotides are TGTGCCAGCAGTGAATCTTGGGGAGGGTCACCCCTCCACTTT. It encodes CASSESWGGSPLHF.

The chain combines TRBV29-1 with TRBJ2-3; the D gene is possibly TRBD2 (6 bases). The germline V gene has CDR1 SQVTM and CDR2 ANQGSEA. This CDR3 has 14 amino acids. The V end was cut by 1 base, the J end by 5 bases, with 13 bases between. The chain's CDR3 is CSVEGGRSGDTQYF. The CDR3, as DNA: TGCAGCGTTGAAGGGGGGAGGTCGGGAGATACGCAGTATTTT.

In its sample, this clone was seen once. This sequence joins TRBV2 and TRBJ1-2; D possibly corresponds to TRBD1 (5 bases). Germline V gene sequence: CDR1 SNHLY, CDR2 FYNNEI. V was pared by 8 bases and J by 4 bases, with 14 bases between. The CDR3 covers 13 residues. The DNA for the CDR3 is TGTGCCAGCGGCGACAGACGCCTCTATGGCTACACCTTC. Amino acids: CASGDRRLYGYTF.

This clone has more than one count but fewer than ten. The chain joins TRBV30 to TRBJ2-3; 10 bases fit TRBD2. Trimming took 0 bases from V and 4 from J; bases not matched to a gene: 4. This CDR3 has 15 amino acids. Germline-derived CDR1 and CDR2 are GTSNPN and SVGIG (reference sequence). The CDR3 is CAWSVRLAGADTQYF. The DNA of the CDR3 is TGTGCCTGGAGTGTGAGGCTAGCGGGAGCAGATACGCAGTATTTT.

This clone was recorded a few times. J is TRBJ2-1 and V is TRBV7-2; the match to TRBD1 covers 7 bases. With 2 bases clipped from V and 4 bases from J, the junction kept 14 bases outside the gene matches. Germline CDR1 reads SGHTA; CDR2 reads FQGNSA. The CDR3 sequence is 18 residues long. The CDR3 DNA reads as TGTGCCAGCAGCTTACACGGTTTGACAGGGAGAGGGTACAATGAGCAGTTCTTC. Its protein is CASSLHGLTGRGYNEQFF.

This sequence joins TRBV2 and TRBJ1-1; 10 positions agree with TRBD1. Germline-derived CDR1 and CDR2 are SNHLY and FYNNEI. The trim removed 4 bases at V and 4 bases at J, leaving 3 bases unmatched. The CDR3 contains 14 residues. CDR3 loop: CASSGTGGGTEAFF. The CDR3 region has the DNA TGTGCCAGCAGTGGGACAGGGGGGGGCACTGAAGCTTTCTTT.